The TCR beta chain under discussion was sequenced for a study of blood T cell repertoires in COVID-19. For the study at large: Acute and convalescent COVID-19 samples came from the United States, Italy and Spain. The cDNA or gDNA used as material had been derived from T cells, B-cell-depleted T cells, or PBMCs.

The CDR3 is 16 amino acids. Germline values: CDR1 SGHAT, CDR2 FQNNGV. The V segment lost 1 base and the J segment 3 bases; nucleotides outside the gene matches: 5. Original data processing: Amplifying reference gene primers gave estimates of nucleated cell counts. The assay was immunoSEQ multiplex PCR, and TCRdb's table has in-frame clones only and misses some. D and trimming come from the DNA, and the V and J calls and clone size come from that table. The sample records around 100,000 clones, 75% to 90% being singletons. Source material: peripheral blood. J is TRBJ1-4 and V is TRBV11-2; 7 nucleotides match TRBD1. The TCR originated in a woman between 45 and 65 years old with acute or convalescent COVID-19. The CDR3 DNA reads TGTGCCAGCAGCTTAGGCAGGGGGTCTGCTAATGAAAAACTGTTTTTT. It is translated as CASSLGRGSANEKLFF. The full variable domain, rest sourced from reference TRBV11-2 and TRBJ1-4, is EAGVAQSPRYKIIEKRQSVAFWCNPISGHATLYWYQQILGQGPKLLIQFQNNGVVDDSQLPKDRFSAERLKGVDSTLKIQPAKLEDSAVYLCASSLGRGSANEKLFFGSGTQLSVL.